Following are 25 T cell receptor beta chains from one sample sequenced in a study of tumour-infiltrating T cells in Burkitt lymphoma. Assay used: immunoSEQ multiplex PCR; TCRdb lists only in-frame clones, some missing. Of around 600 clones in the sample, approximately 85% were seen once. The specimen sequenced was tumor tissue. The source of these receptors is a human donor with Burkitt lymphoma.

The chain joins TRBV9 to TRBJ1-2, with 9 bases aligning to TRBD1. CDR3 size: 14 residues. CDR1 and CDR2 from the germline V gene are SGDLS and YYNGEE. V dropped 3 bases and J dropped 4; count of bases not matched to a gene: 4. The CDR3 sequence: CASSGGQGSYGYTF. CDR3 DNA sequence: TGTGCCAGCAGCGGGGGACAGGGAAGCTATGGCTACACCTTC.

This chain connects TRBV27 to TRBJ1-1; D gene uncertain. The CDR3 spans 12 residues. The ends were cut back, 6 bases at V and 1 base at J, with 6 bases in the middle. Germline lookup yields CDR1 MNHEY and CDR2 SMNVEV (reference sequence). In nucleotides, the CDR3 is TGTGCCAGCAGGGAGGCGAACACTGAAGCTTTCTTT. Its translation is CASREANTEAFF.

CDR3 bases: TGTGCCAGCAGCTTGGGCCTGAGCTCTGGAAACACCATATATTTT. The encoded protein is CASSLGLSSGNTIYF. The chain employs TRBV11-2 and TRBJ1-3; D remains unclear. CDR1 and CDR2 from the germline V gene are SGHAT and FQNNGV. The CDR3 loop spans 15 amino acids. Trimming took off 3 bases at V and 0 bases at J, with 9 bases between the two ends.

This rearrangement joins TRBV4-2 to TRBJ2-7, with 7 nucleotides matching TRBD2. Unmatched junction bases numbered 12, after V lost 0 bases and J lost 7 bases. Germline CDR1 and CDR2: LGHNA and YNFKEQ. The CDR3 runs 16 residues. CDR3 bases: TGTGCCAGCAGCCAAGATGGTTTGGCGGGAGTTAGTGAGCAGTACTTC. Translated, it gives CASSQDGLAGVSEQYF.

The chain combines TRBV19 with TRBJ2-5; TRBD1 agrees at 8 bases. V trimming: 5 bases; J trimming: 4 bases; junction bases outside the gene matches: 6. The CDR3 has 14 amino acids. Germline lookup yields CDR1 LNHDA and CDR2 SQIVND (reference sequence). DNA of the CDR3: TGTGCCAGTAGTTTCCGACAGGGGCGAGAGACCCAGTACTTC. This codes for CASSFRQGRETQYF.

This chain links TRBV11-3 with TRBJ2-1; 9 nucleotides line up with TRBD1. The CDR3 length is 15 residues. Germline-derived CDR1 and CDR2 are SGHNT and YENEEA. The V and J ends lost 6 bases and 5 bases, in that order; junction bases with no gene match: 8. CDR3 DNA: TGTGCCAGCAGTTACCGGGACAGGGAAGACAATGAGCAGTTCTTC. As protein: CASSYRDREDNEQFF.

CDR3 DNA sequence: TGTGCCAGCAGCCCGGGAGGTAACACCATATATTTT. This encodes CASSPGGNTIYF. This chain uses TRBV7-9 with TRBJ1-3; D is undetermined. This CDR3 spans 12 amino acids. V lost 5 bases, J lost 7 bases, and 9 bases lay in between. Germline V lookup: CDR1 SEHNR, CDR2 FQNEAQ (reference sequence).

The rearrangement links TRBV27 to TRBJ2-3, with D possibly TRBD1 on 6 matching bases. Germline CDR1 is MNHEY and CDR2 is SMNVEV (reference sequence). The CDR3 runs 19 residues. V shed 4 bases and J shed 6 bases, with 29 bases lying between them. In DNA, the CDR3 is TGTGCCAGCAGTTCCGGACAGCCCGGGTGGGGCCTCGGGGTGGATACGCAGTATTTT. As protein: CASSSGQPGWGLGVDTQYF.

The chain is built from TRBV19 and TRBJ1-2; 8 positions match TRBD1. This CDR3 has 11 amino acids. Germline V CDR1 and CDR2: LNHDA, SQIVND (reference sequence). V shed 10 bases and J 8 bases; nucleotides not matched to a gene: 6. CDR3 in DNA: TGTGCCACCAAGGACAGGGTCGGCTACACCTTC. Its protein is CATKDRVGYTF.

The chain links TRBV18 to TRBJ2-7; D gene ambiguous. V was trimmed by 2 bases and J by 2 bases, leaving 10 bases between them. The CDR3 consists of 14 residues. CDR1 is KGHSH and CDR2 is LQKENI in the germline V gene. The CDR3 nucleotides read TGTGCCAGCTCACCAGTCGGTGTCCCCTACGAGCAGTACTTC. It yields the protein CASSPVGVPYEQYF.

V and J are TRBV13 and TRBJ2-3; D remains ambiguous. Germline CDR1 reads PRHDT; CDR2 reads FYEKMQ (reference sequence). V dropped 5 bases and J dropped 9 bases, with 12 bases sitting between them. The CDR3 has 12 amino acids. CDR3 amino acids: CASSPRGKTQYF. CDR3 DNA: TGTGCCAGCAGCCCCCGAGGCAAAACGCAGTATTTT.

This sequence joins TRBV7-9 and TRBJ2-7; D possibly corresponds to TRBD2 (6 bases). Trimming pared 8 bases from V and 0 bases from J, leaving 14 bases between. This CDR3 has 14 residues. Looked up from germline, CDR1 is SEHNR and CDR2 is FQNEAQ (reference sequence). CDR3 region: CASSGEEASYEQYF. CDR3 nucleotide sequence: TGTGCCAGCTCGGGGGAGGAGGCCTCCTACGAGCAGTACTTC.

This clone was seen only once. The chain is built from TRBV7-9 and TRBJ1-2, with 7 bases fitting TRBD1. Germline lookup yields CDR1 SEHNR and CDR2 FQNEAQ (reference sequence). CDR3 length: 14 amino acids. The V gene end was trimmed by 5 bases and the J gene end by 8 bases; junction bases not matched to a gene: 11. The CDR3 protein is CASSPGTAFEGYTF. CDR3 nucleotides: TGTGCCAGCAGCCCCGGGACAGCCTTTGAAGGCTACACCTTC.

The V and J genes are TRBV7-9 and TRBJ1-1; D unresolved. The CDR3 totals 12 residues. Germline V gene sequence: CDR1 SEHNR, CDR2 FQNEAQ (reference sequence). Trimming left V 1 base short and J 7 bases short, with 7 bases between. This CDR3 reads CASSLGSGEAFF. CDR3 DNA: TGTGCCAGCAGCTTAGGAAGTGGTGAAGCTTTCTTT.

Of note for this clone: The junction does not match germline at one end; this may be a read error. The sample contains more than one DNA sequence encoding this CDR3. This CDR3 is CASSLDPHPLIF. CDR3 nucleotides: TGTGCCAGCAGCTTGGACCCTCACCCACTAATCTTC. This chain connects TRBV9 to TRBJ2-1; D call uncertain. Germline V lookup: CDR1 SGDLS, CDR2 YYNGEE. This CDR3 contains 12 residues.

The chain carries TRBV6-5 and TRBJ1-1, with 7 bases fitting TRBD1. The CDR3 loop spans 13 amino acids. The junction had 3 bases not matched to a gene; V was cut back by 6 bases and J by 2 bases. Germline V CDR1 and CDR2: MNHEY, SVGAGI. The CDR3 spells CASRHRGNTEAFF. The CDR3 DNA follows: TGTGCCAGCAGACACAGGGGTAACACTGAAGCTTTCTTT.

This clone was seen a handful of times. The V call is TRBV11-1, the J call TRBJ2-2; D remains unclear. Looked up from germline, CDR1 is SGHAT and CDR2 is FQDESV (reference sequence). V was shortened by 5 bases and J by 0 bases, with 13 bases between the two germline ends. This CDR3 has 16 residues. The CDR3 coding sequence is TGTGCCAGCAGCCCAGATGTCTTCTCGAACACCGGGGAGCTGTTTTTT. It encodes CASSPDVFSNTGELFF.

This sequence joins TRBV7-2 and TRBJ2-7; 7 nucleotides match TRBD1. The CDR3 length is 15 residues. With V trimmed by 1 base and J by 7 bases, 10 bases remained unmatched. CDR1 and CDR2 from the germline V gene are SGHTA and FQGNSA. The DNA of the CDR3 is TGTGCCAGCAGCTTAGGGATTTCAGGGGGTAGGGAGCAGTACTTC. Its protein product is CASSLGISGGREQYF. Supplemented by reference TRBV7-2 and TRBJ2-7, the full variable domain reads GAGVSQSPSNKVTEKGKDVELRCDPISGHTALYWYRQSLGQGLEFLIYFQGNSAPDKSGLPSDRFSAERTGGSVSTLTIQRTQQEDSAVYLCASSLGISGGREQYFGPGTRLTVT.

With regard to this clone: Just one base apart from a much larger clone, this may be a read error. In the same sample, other DNA sequences code for this CDR3. This chain links TRBV30 with TRBJ1-1; D uncertain. The CDR3 has 14 amino acids. Germline V gives CDR1 GTSNPN, CDR2 SVGIG (reference sequence). V dropped 3 bases and J dropped 3 bases, with 14 bases sitting between them. The CDR3 reads CAWSPDPAYTEAFF. The CDR3 region has the DNA TGTGCCTGGAGCCCCGACCCGGCATACACTGAAGCTTTCTTT.

This clone has only a few counts. The rearrangement links TRBV11-2 to TRBJ2-3; D unresolved. The CDR3 covers 14 residues. Germline-derived CDR1 and CDR2 are SGHAT and FQNNGV. V lost 8 bases to trimming and J lost 1 base, with 13 bases between them. The CDR3 protein is CASSGIGGTDTQYF. CDR3 DNA sequence: TGTGCCAGCTCCGGCATAGGCGGCACAGATACGCAGTATTTT. The full variable domain, rest sourced from reference TRBV11-2 and TRBJ2-3, is EAGVAQSPRYKIIEKRQSVAFWCNPISGHATLYWYQQILGQGPKLLIQFQNNGVVDDSQLPKDRFSAERLKGVDSTLKIQPAKLEDSAVYLCASSGIGGTDTQYFGPGTRLTVL.

The chain recombines TRBV7-3 with TRBJ1-2, with a tentative D call TRBD1 (5 bases). CDR3 length: 18 residues. Trimming took 0 bases from V and 5 from J, leaving 22 bases between them. Germline V lookup: CDR1 SGHTA, CDR2 FQGTGA. CDR3 nucleotides: TGTGCCAGCAGCTTAACCTGCGGGACCGGGAGTGAGGTTTATGGCTACACCTTC. Residues: CASSLTCGTGSEVYGYTF.

This clone has only a few counts. The chain is built from TRBV27 and TRBJ1-5; D is possibly TRBD1 (5 bases). The V gene's germline CDR1 is MNHEY and CDR2 SMNVEV (reference sequence). The CDR3 is 17 residues long. The V and J ends lost 2 bases and 0 bases respectively, with 14 bases between them. The CDR3 spells CASSLVPGPHSNQPQHF. The DNA of the CDR3 is TGTGCCAGCAGTTTAGTTCCGGGGCCCCATAGCAATCAGCCCCAGCATTTT.

The V gene is TRBV9, the J gene TRBJ2-5; 8 bases match TRBD2. The CDR3 totals 15 residues. Germline V gives CDR1 SGDLS, CDR2 YYNGEE. V was clipped by 3 bases and J by 2 bases; unmatched bases: 6. The CDR3 protein is CASSAIGGAQETQYF. The CDR3, as DNA: TGTGCCAGCAGCGCAATCGGGGGGGCGCAAGAGACCCAGTACTTC.

The chain employs TRBV15 and TRBJ2-1; D unclear. Germline V lookup: CDR1 LNHNV, CDR2 YYDKDF (reference sequence). Trimming pared 0 bases from V and 6 bases from J, leaving 6 bases between. The CDR3 consists of 13 residues. The CDR3 coding sequence is TGTGCCACCAGCAGAGATTATGTCAATGAGCAGTTCTTC. This codes for CATSRDYVNEQFF. Full variable domain (rest looked up from reference TRBV15 and TRBJ2-1): DAMVIQNPRYQVTQFGKPVTLSCSQTLNHNVMYWYQQKSSQAPKLLFHYYDKDFNNEADTPDNFQSRRPNTSFCFLDIRSPGLGDTAMYLCATSRDYVNEQFFGPGTRLTVL.

The chain recombines TRBV27 with TRBJ1-1, with D unclear. Trimming took off 4 bases at V and 1 base at J, with 7 bases between the two ends. The CDR3 is made up of 13 amino acids. Looked up from germline, CDR1 is MNHEY and CDR2 is SMNVEV (reference sequence). For the CDR3, the DNA is TGTGCCAGCAGTTATTCAGAGAACACTGAAGCTTTCTTT. Its translation is CASSYSENTEAFF.